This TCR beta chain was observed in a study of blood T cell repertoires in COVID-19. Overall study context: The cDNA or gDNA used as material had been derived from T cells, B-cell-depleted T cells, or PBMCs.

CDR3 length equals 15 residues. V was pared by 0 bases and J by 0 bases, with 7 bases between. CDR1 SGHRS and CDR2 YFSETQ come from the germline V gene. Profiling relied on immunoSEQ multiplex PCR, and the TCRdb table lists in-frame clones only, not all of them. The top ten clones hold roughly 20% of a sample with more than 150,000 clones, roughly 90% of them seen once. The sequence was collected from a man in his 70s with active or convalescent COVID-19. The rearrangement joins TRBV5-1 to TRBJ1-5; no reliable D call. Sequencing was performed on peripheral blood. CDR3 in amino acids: CASSLDSNSNQPQHF. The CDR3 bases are TGCGCCAGCAGCTTGGACTCGAATAGCAATCAGCCCCAGCATTTT.